A single T cell receptor (beta chain) is shown here with its context. Its antigen is undetermined. TCRdb fed the 5' RACE reads into MiXCR, producing one record per CDR3 protein. This table has 300,000 to 400,000 distinct CDR3 sequences, around 13% appearing once. The data were taken from a study of T cells after yellow fever vaccination. Whole-study results and caveats: It was the secondary response that reached its peak faster, day 5 versus 15, but it was weaker. Re-detected after boosting: most primary clones, almost 97% of CD4 and about 85% of CD8.

V gave up 5 bases and J gave up 6 bases, with 18 bases separating them. This CDR3 has 15 amino acids. Germline assignment: CDR1 SGHTA and CDR2 FQGNSA. The source material was CD4+ T cells sorted from PBMCs, sampled 15 days after the yellow fever booster vaccination. This chain connects TRBV7-2 to TRBJ2-3; TRBD1 might be the D (5 bases). The sequence was obtained from a young man who received the YFV17D yellow fever vaccine. The CDR3 DNA follows: TGTGCCAGCAGCGGGGCAGACTTTCTAGTGGATACGCAGTATTTT. It encodes CASSGADFLVDTQYF.